This TCR beta chain was captured in a study of blood T cell repertoires in COVID-19. Across the study: Samples of COVID-19 (acute and convalescent) were obtained from the United States, Italy and Spain. PBMCs, B-cell-depleted T cells, or T cells provided the cDNA or gDNA that made up the material.

V gave up 3 bases and J gave up 4 bases; unmatched junction bases: 8. The CDR3 is made up of 15 amino acids. In germline, CDR1 is MDHEN, CDR2 SYDVKM. Produced via immunoSEQ multiplex PCR; TCRdb's table is partial and in-frame only. The table has 25,000 or so clones, roughly 90% seen once. Sequenced: peripheral blood. The J gene is TRBJ2-7, the V gene TRBV28; 8 bases are a match to TRBD2. The sequence was obtained from a human donor in a cohort sampled during active COVID-19. The CDR3 reads CASSLASGSLYEQYF. CDR3 in DNA: TGTGCCAGCAGTTTGGCGAGCGGGAGTCTATACGAGCAGTACTTC.